The 4 T cell receptor beta chains in this list originate from one sample, sequenced in a study of CD8 T cells in Susac syndrome. Random hexamers were used to reverse transcribe the RNA input (about 0.5 to 1 ug). TCRdb used MiXCR to reprocess the immunoSEQ multiplex PCR reads, holding one entry per CDR3 protein. The sample contains 95,000 to 150,000 distinct CDR3 sequences, 85% to 95% of which appear only once. Source material: CD8+ T cells from PBMCs. The receptors come from a human donor with Susac syndrome.

This chain uses TRBV29-1 with TRBJ2-7; 7 nucleotides match TRBD1. Unmatched junction bases numbered 20, after V lost 2 bases and J lost 10 bases. The CDR3 has 16 amino acids. Germline values: CDR1 SQVTM, CDR2 ANQGSEA. The CDR3 spells CSVERFGGQASLGQYF. In DNA, the CDR3 is TGCAGCGTTGAAAGGTTTGGTGGACAGGCGTCTCTGGGACAGTACTTC.

The chain joins TRBV5-6 to TRBJ2-5; no reliable D call. The germline gives CDR1 SGHDT, CDR2 YYEEEE. The CDR3 is made up of 13 amino acids. Trimming stripped 3 bases from V and 2 bases from J, with 8 bases between. DNA of the CDR3: TGTGCCAGCAGCTGGTGGCGGCAAGAGACCCAGTACTTC. Protein sequence: CASSWWRQETQYF.

The sample holds one count of this clonotype. This rearrangement joins TRBV25-1 to TRBJ1-2; D remains ambiguous. CDR1 MGHDK and CDR2 SYGVNS come from the germline V gene. The CDR3 sequence is 14 residues long. V lost 2 bases, J lost 6 bases, and 13 bases lay in between. The CDR3 loop is CASSEAMVSDGYTF. CDR3 coding DNA: TGTGCCAGCAGTGAAGCCATGGTATCTGATGGCTACACCTTC.

The chain links TRBV5-6 to TRBJ2-3; 8 bases are a match to TRBD2. The CDR3 sequence is 15 residues long. Germline V gene sequence: CDR1 SGHDT, CDR2 YYEEEE. Trimming took 2 bases from V and 2 from J; bases not matched to a gene: 4. For the CDR3, the DNA is TGTGCCAGCAGCTTAGCGGGGGACCTCACAGATACGCAGTATTTT. The encoded protein is CASSLAGDLTDTQYF.